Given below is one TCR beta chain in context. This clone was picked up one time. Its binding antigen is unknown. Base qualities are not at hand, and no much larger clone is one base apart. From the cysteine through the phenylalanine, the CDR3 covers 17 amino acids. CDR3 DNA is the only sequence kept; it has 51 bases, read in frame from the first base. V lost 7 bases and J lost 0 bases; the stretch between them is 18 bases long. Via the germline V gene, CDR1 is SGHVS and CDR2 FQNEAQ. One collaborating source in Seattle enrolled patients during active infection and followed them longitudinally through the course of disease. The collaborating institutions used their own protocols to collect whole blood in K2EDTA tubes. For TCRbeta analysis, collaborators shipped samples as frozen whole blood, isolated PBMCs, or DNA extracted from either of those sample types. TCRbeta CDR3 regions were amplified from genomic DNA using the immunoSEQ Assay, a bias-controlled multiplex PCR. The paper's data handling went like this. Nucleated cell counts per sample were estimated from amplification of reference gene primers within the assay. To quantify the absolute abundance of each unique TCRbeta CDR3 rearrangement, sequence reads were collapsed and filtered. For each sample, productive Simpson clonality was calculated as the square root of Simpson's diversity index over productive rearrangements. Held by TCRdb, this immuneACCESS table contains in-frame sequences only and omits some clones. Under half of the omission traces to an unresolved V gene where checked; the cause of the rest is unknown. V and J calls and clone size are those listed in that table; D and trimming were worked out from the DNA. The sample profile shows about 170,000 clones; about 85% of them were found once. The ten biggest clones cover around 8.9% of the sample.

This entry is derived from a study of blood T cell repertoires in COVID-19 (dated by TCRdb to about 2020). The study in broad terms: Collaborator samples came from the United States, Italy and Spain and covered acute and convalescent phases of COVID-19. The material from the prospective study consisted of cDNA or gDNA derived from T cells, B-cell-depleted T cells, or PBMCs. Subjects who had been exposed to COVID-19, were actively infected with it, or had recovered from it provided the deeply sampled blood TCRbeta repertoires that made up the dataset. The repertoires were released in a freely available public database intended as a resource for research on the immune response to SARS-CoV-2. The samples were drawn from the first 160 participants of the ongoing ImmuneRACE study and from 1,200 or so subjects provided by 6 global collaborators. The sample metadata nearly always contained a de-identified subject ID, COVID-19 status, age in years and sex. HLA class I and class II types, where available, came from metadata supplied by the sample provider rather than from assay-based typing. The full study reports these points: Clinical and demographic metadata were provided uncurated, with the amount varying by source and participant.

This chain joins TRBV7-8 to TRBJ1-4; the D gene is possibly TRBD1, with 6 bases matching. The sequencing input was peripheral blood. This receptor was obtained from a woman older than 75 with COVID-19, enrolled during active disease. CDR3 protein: CASIPRGGPATNEKLFF. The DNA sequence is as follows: TGTGCCAGCATACCACGCGGGGGGCCAGCAACTAATGAAAAACTGTTTTTT.